This entry lists 17 T cell receptor beta chains sequenced from one sample in a study of blood T cell repertoires in COVID-19. TCRdb keeps only in-frame clones here, not all; method: immunoSEQ multiplex PCR. The profile shows approximately 110,000 clones, approximately 83% of them singletons. Material for sequencing was peripheral blood. These receptors all come from a woman aged 70-85 years with acute or convalescent COVID-19.

The chain carries TRBV11-2 and TRBJ2-5; no firm D call. This CDR3 has 14 amino acids. Germline loops: CDR1 SGHAT, CDR2 FQNNGV. V was pared by 5 bases and J by 1 base, with 11 bases between. CDR3 nucleotides: TGTGCCAGCAGCACCGGTCTTTCCCAAGAGACCCAGTACTTC. Translation gives CASSTGLSQETQYF.

V usage is TRBV6-5 and J usage is TRBJ1-5; a weak D match, TRBD1 (6 bases). V was clipped by 7 bases and J by 3 bases, with 10 bases between them. The germline CDR1 and CDR2 sequences are MNHEY and SVGAGI. The CDR3 covers 13 residues. The CDR3 sequence: CASTAGVNQPQHF. The CDR3 DNA is TGTGCCAGCACCGCAGGGGTCAATCAGCCCCAGCATTTT.

The chain joins TRBV9 to TRBJ2-7; 11 bases fit TRBD2. Trimming cost V 3 bases and J 2 bases; bases outside gene matches: 4. CDR3 length: 15 amino acids. Germline V gene data show CDR1 as SGDLS and CDR2 as YYNGEE. The CDR3 loop is CASSEGTSGTYEQYF. Here the CDR3 DNA reads TGTGCCAGCAGCGAAGGGACTAGCGGAACCTACGAGCAGTACTTC.

The V gene is TRBV6-5, the J gene TRBJ1-6; tentative D call: TRBD1 (5 bases). Trimming stripped 2 bases from V and 5 bases from J, with 13 bases between. The CDR3 length is 16 residues. Germline V gives CDR1 MNHEY, CDR2 SVGAGI. CDR3 nucleotides: TGTGCCAGCAGTTACAAAACAGGAGGGGATAATTCACCCCTCCACTTT. Translated: CASSYKTGGDNSPLHF.

The CDR3, as DNA: TGTGCCAGCAGCCAAGATAGGACAGTAAATCAGCCCCAGCATTTT. It translates to CASSQDRTVNQPQHF. This chain links TRBV3-1 (or the pseudogene TRBV3-2) with TRBJ1-5; D perhaps matches TRBD1 (6 bases). Germline V gene data show CDR1 as LGHDT and CDR2 as YNNKEL (reference sequence). Trimming pared 0 bases from V and 4 bases from J, leaving 10 bases between. CDR3 size: 15 residues.

The count of this clone is one. The chain recombines TRBV21-1 with TRBJ2-4; the table assigns TRBD1, which was not confirmed against the DNA. TRBV21-1 is a listed pseudogene. The CDR3 has 16 residues. The CDR3 DNA reads TGTGCCAGCAGCCTGCTAAGACAGGGCGCCAAAAACATTCAGTACTTC. It specifies CASSLLRQGAKNIQYF.

This chain connects TRBV19 to TRBJ2-5, with TRBD1 identical over 9 bases. CDR1 is LNHDA and CDR2 is SQIVND in the germline V gene (reference sequence). Germline trimming cut 4 bases from V and 5 bases from J; bases unmatched to any gene: 5. The CDR3 length is 14 residues. The CDR3 bases are TGTGCCAGTAGTACACAGGGGGCACGGGAGACCCAGTACTTC. Its translation: CASSTQGARETQYF.

This clone was seen a handful of times. The chain has TRBV19 and TRBJ2-1, with a weak D call TRBD2 (6 bases). Germline-derived CDR1 and CDR2 are LNHDA and SQIVND (reference sequence). Trimming stripped 4 bases from V and 3 bases from J, with 13 bases between. This CDR3 is 15 amino acids long. The DNA of the CDR3 is TGTGCCAGTAGTACCCGGGACGGGAGCTACAATGAGCAGTTCTTC. This gives the protein CASSTRDGSYNEQFF.

CDR3 bases: TGTGCCAGCAGTGAGCCGGGAACATCGAACACTGAAGCTTTCTTT. This translates into CASSEPGTSNTEAFF. The V call is TRBV2, the J call TRBJ1-1; D gene unclear. The V gene lost 3 bases and the J gene lost 1 base, with 12 bases spanning the gap. Germline lookup yields CDR1 SNHLY and CDR2 FYNNEI. The CDR3 runs 15 residues.

The genes are TRBV30 and TRBJ1-5; no clear D. Germline lookup yields CDR1 GTSNPN and CDR2 SVGIG (reference sequence). V shed 0 bases and J shed 5 bases, with 14 bases lying between them. The CDR3 covers 15 residues. The CDR3 spells CAWSVSGGIHQPQHF. CDR3 coding DNA: TGTGCCTGGAGTGTAAGTGGAGGGATCCATCAGCCCCAGCATTTT.

The rearrangement links TRBV5-4 to TRBJ2-2; 11 nucleotides line up with TRBD2. J lost 1 base, V lost 3 bases, and 2 bases had no gene match. The CDR3 is 16 residues long. CDR1 SGHNT and CDR2 YYREEE come from the germline V gene (reference sequence). In nucleotides, the CDR3 is TGTGCCAGCAGCTCCGGGACTAGCGGGAACACCGGGGAGCTGTTTTTT. Translating gives CASSSGTSGNTGELFF.

The genes are TRBV11-2 and TRBJ2-7, with 8 nucleotides matching TRBD2. The CDR3 loop spans 16 amino acids. V trimming: 4 bases; J trimming: 1 base; junction bases outside the gene matches: 9. Germline CDR1 and CDR2: SGHAT and FQNNGV. The DNA for the CDR3 is TGTGCCAGCAGCTCCACAGCGGGAGCTATTTCCTACGAGCAGTACTTC. It codes for CASSSTAGAISYEQYF.

The chain carries TRBV6-6 and TRBJ2-5; 7 bases are a match to TRBD1. Trimming at V came to 6 bases and at J to 1 base, leaving 5 bases not matched to a gene. Germline values: CDR1 MNHNY, CDR2 SVGAGI (reference sequence). CDR3 length: 14 residues. CDR3 loop: CASSRDRVQETQYF. CDR3 nucleotides: TGTGCCAGCAGCCGCGACAGGGTCCAAGAGACCCAGTACTTC.

The rearrangement links TRBV24-1 to TRBJ1-5, with D tentatively TRBD1 (5 bases). V was trimmed by 5 bases and J by 0 bases, leaving 19 bases between them. CDR1 is KGHDR and CDR2 is SFDVKD in the germline V gene. The CDR3 has 18 amino acids. The CDR3 DNA reads TGTGCCACCAGTGTCGGCGCCGACAGACCATATAGCAATCAGCCCCAGCATTTT. Its protein is CATSVGADRPYSNQPQHF.

The J gene is TRBJ2-1, the V gene TRBV29-1, with 11 bases matching TRBD2. The trim removed 5 bases at V and 6 bases at J, leaving 3 bases unmatched. The CDR3 contains 13 residues. Germline V lookup: CDR1 SQVTM, CDR2 ANQGSEA. Written as DNA, the CDR3 is TGCAGCGTTTCTCTAGCGGGAGGCAATGAGCAGTTCTTC. This sequence encodes CSVSLAGGNEQFF.

J is TRBJ1-4 and V is TRBV28; the match to TRBD1 covers 11 bases. Germline trimming cut 6 bases from V and 8 bases from J; bases unmatched to any gene: 5. Germline CDR1 reads MDHEN; CDR2 reads SYDVKM. The CDR3 loop spans 14 amino acids. The CDR3, as DNA: TGTGCCAGCAGCGGGACAGGGGGTGTCGAAAAACTGTTTTTT. It translates to CASSGTGGVEKLFF.

The rearrangement uses TRBV6-6 and TRBJ2-3, with 11 bases identical to TRBD2. The CDR3 extends over 15 amino acids. Germline CDR1 is MNHNY and CDR2 is SVGAGI (reference sequence). The junction had 5 bases not matched to a gene; V was cut back by 4 bases and J by 5 bases. The CDR3 sequence: CASSSTSGVGDTQYF. As DNA, the CDR3 is TGTGCCAGCAGTTCGACTAGCGGGGTAGGAGATACGCAGTATTTT.